This TCR beta chain was sequenced in a study of blood T cells in healthy people across ages. Using a J-beta primer mix together with a sample-barcoded 5' primer, a second PCR was run for roughly 6 to 11 cycles. One entry per CDR3 protein, called by TCRdb with MiXCR from the 5' RACE reads. The table includes about a million distinct CDR3 sequences, less than 45% detected once. Comment on this clonotype: A much larger clone lies one base from this, so it may be a read error.

Germline CDR1 is SGHTA and CDR2 is FQGNSA. The CDR3 length is 14 residues. The rearrangement joins TRBV7-2 to TRBJ2-1, with a tentative D call TRBD1 (6 bases). The J call may be mistaken, given a closer DNA end match to TRBJ2-7. The TCR sequence derives from a man aged 18 to 35 in good health. Specimen: blood. DNA for the CDR3: TGTGCCAGCAGCCTCCCTCAGGGGCGAAATGAGCAGTACTTC. It specifies CASSLPQGRNEQYF.